This is a list of T cell receptor beta chains from one sample in a study of tumor and adjacent non-tumor tissue in lung cancer. Using its own MiXCR run on the multiplex PCR reads, TCRdb lists one record per CDR3 protein. The table includes some 120,000 distinct CDR3 sequences, 60% to 70% detected once. The specimen sequenced was lung tumor tissue. These receptors were taken from a man between 25 and 39 years old with non-small cell lung cancer. The CDR3 runs from the conserved cysteine through the conserved F or W. A D gene is named only where the DNA matches it firmly. Some rows mark clone size as missing; the rest say once, few, many or name a class of expanded clone.

clone size,D gene,J gene,V gene,CDR3 length,CDR3 protein,CDR3 DNA
NA,NA,TRBJ1-6,TRBV25-1,13,CASTPGAAGPLHF,TGTGCAAGCACCCCAGGTGCAGCGGGACCCCTCCACTTT
many,NA,TRBJ2-1,TRBV13,14,CASSRQPSYNEQFF,TGTGCCAGCAGCAGACAGCCTTCCTACAATGAGCAGTTCTTC
NA,TRBD2,TRBJ2-5,TRBV20-1,14,CSANGTSCGWAQYF,TGCAGTGCCAATGGGACTAGCTGTGGATGGGCCCAGTACTTC
NA,NA,TRBJ2-2,TRBV6-5,16,CASSYSWGTNTGELFF,TGTGCCAGCAGTTACTCTTGGGGGACGAACACCGGGGAGCTGTTTTTT
NA,NA,TRBJ2-2,TRBV5-5,17,CASSLNSVRSLAGELFF,TGTGCCAGCAGCTTGAATAGCGTGAGGAGCTTGGCCGGGGAGCTGTTTTTT
many,NA,TRBJ2-7,TRBV4-1,13,CASSQDFLAEQYF,TGCGCCAGCAGCCAAGATTTTCTAGCCGAGCAGTACTTC
NA,TRBD2,TRBJ2-1,TRBV6-5,16,CAGSPRAGGPYNEQFF,TGTGCCGGCAGTCCCCGCGCGGGGGGGCCCTACAATGAGCAGTTCTTC
few,NA,TRBJ2-7,TRBV20-1,14,CSARSVRGANEQYF,TGCAGTGCTAGATCAGTCAGGGGGGCAAACGAGCAGTACTTT
many,NA,TRBJ1-5,TRBV4-3,14,CASSQDGGLQPQHF,TGCGCCAGCAGCCAAGATGGGGGGTTACAGCCCCAGCATTTT
few,NA,TRBJ1-3,TRBV11-2,15,CASSLVPTWYDTIFF,TGTGCCAGCAGCTTAGTACCTACATGGTACGACACCATATTTTTT
many,NA,TRBJ2-3,TRBV24-1,15,CATSDRNGEADTQYF,TGTGCCACCAGTGATCGGAACGGGGAGGCAGATACGCAGTATTTT
NA,TRBD1,TRBJ2-1,TRBV20-1,14,CRARAAGGYNKQFF,TGCAGAGCTAGAGCGGCAGGGGGTTACAATAAGCAGTTCTTC
NA,TRBD1,TRBJ2-5,TRBV6-6,13,CASSGQGPETQYF,TGTGCCAGCAGCGGACAGGGGCCAGAGACTCAGTACTTC
many,NA,TRBJ2-5,TRBV12-3/TRBV12-4,15,CASSLAAAGQETQYF,TGTGCCAGCAGTTTAGCGGCGGCGGGCCAAGAGACCCAGTACTTC
NA,NA,TRBJ1-4,TRBV20-1,14,CSAPRPSTDEKLFF,TGCAGTGCTCCGAGGCCTTCAACTGACGAAAAACTGTTTTTT
NA,NA,TRBJ1-1,TRBV11-2,15,CTSTFSHTVNTEAFF,TGTACCAGCACCTTTTCGCATACAGTGAACACTGAAGCTTTCTTT
many,NA,TRBJ2-7,TRBV20-1,15,CSARPRRPPSYEQYF,TGCAGTGCTAGACCCCGAAGACCCCCGTCCTACGAGCAGTACTTC
NA,NA,TRBJ2-3,TRBV18,17,CASSPMETGGRWDTQYF,TGTGCCAGCTCACCAATGGAGACTGGCGGGCGTTGGGATACGCAGTATTTT
NA,TRBD1,TRBJ1-5,TRBV4-3,15,CASSPRKGTDQPQHF,TGCGCCAGCAGCCCGCGGAAGGGGACAGATCAGCCCCAGCATTTT
NA,NA,TRBJ1-2,TRBV12-3/TRBV12-4,11,CVSSRGIGYTF,TGTGTCAGCAGTAGGGGGATAGGCTACACCTTC
NA,NA,TRBJ2-3,TRBV7-8,16,CASSLLQGSSTDTQYF,TGTGCCAGCAGCTTACTGCAGGGCTCTAGCACAGATACGCAGTATTTT
NA,TRBD1,TRBJ1-4,TRBV7-9,16,CANSSDREGPDEKLLF,TGTGCCAACAGCTCGGACAGGGAAGGGCCTGATGAAAAACTGCTTTTT
many,NA,TRBJ2-7,TRBV29-1,12,CSVAEGWDEQYF,TGCAGCGTTGCGGAGGGATGGGACGAGCAGTACTTC
NA,TRBD2,TRBJ2-1,TRBV24-1,16,CATSDAGTNGYNEQFF,TGTGCCACCAGTGACGCCGGGACTAACGGGTACAATGAGCAGTTCTTC
NA,NA,TRBJ2-3,TRBV29-1,14,CSVEMLHSTDTQYF,TGCAGCGTTGAAATGCTTCATAGCACAGATACGCAGTATTTT
NA,TRBD1,TRBJ1-2,TRBV20-1,13,CSVPPGGPPGYTF,TGCAGTGTTCCGCCAGGGGGTCCCCCAGGCTACACTTTC
NA,TRBD2,TRBJ2-2,TRBV13,17,CASSLTGHSGRSGELLF,TGTGCCAGCAGCTTAACAGGACATAGCGGGAGGTCCGGGGAGCTGCTTTTT
many,NA,TRBJ1-5,TRBV6-1,14,CASSAQGWNQPQHF,TGTGCCAGCAGTGCCCAGGGGTGGAATCAGCCCCAGCATTTT
many,NA,TRBJ2-1,TRBV20-1,20,CSARDVQATARGSSYNEQFF,TGCAGTGCTAGAGATGTTCAGGCGACAGCCCGGGGCAGCTCCTACAATGAGCAGTTCTTC
NA,NA,TRBJ2-7,TRBV20-1,16,CSASGGGGDTVYEQYF,TGCAGTGCTAGTGGCGGAGGGGGGGACACTGTCTACGAGCAGTACTTC
NA,TRBD2,TRBJ2-3,TRBV11-1,16,CASSFGTIASTDTQYF,TGTGCCAGTAGCTTTGGGACTATCGCGTCGACAGATACGCAGTATTTT
NA,TRBD1,TRBJ2-1,TRBV10-3,17,CAINEGIGTGSRNEQFF,TGTGCCATCAATGAGGGCATCGGGACAGGGAGTCGGAATGAGCAGTTCTTC
few,TRBD2,TRBJ2-2,TRBV20-1,13,CNASGRFTGEPFF,TGCAATGCTAGCGGGAGGTTCACCGGGGAGCCGTTTTTT
NA,TRBD1,TRBJ2-5,TRBV4-3,15,CASNQGGLTQETQYF,TGCGCCAGCAACCAAGGGGGCCTAACCCAAGAGACCCAGTACTTC
many,TRBD2,TRBJ2-5,TRBV12-3/TRBV12-4,13,CASSSGLEETQYF,TGTGCCAGCAGTTCCGGACTAGAAGAGACCCAGTACTTC
NA,NA,TRBJ1-1,TRBV11-1,12,CASGVTIAEAFF,TGTGCCAGCGGGGTGACGATCGCTGAAGCTTTCTTT
NA,TRBD2,TRBJ2-7,TRBV20-1,14,CNARNVGGHNEQYF,TGCAATGCTAGAAATGTGGGAGGGCACAACGAGCAGTACTTC
many,NA,TRBJ2-3,TRBV12-3/TRBV12-4,15,CASSLRGSSGDTQYF,TGTGCCAGCAGTTTAAGGGGCTCTTCGGGAGATACGCAGTATTTT
many,NA,TRBJ2-2,TRBV11-2,16,CASSPRTASNTGELFF,TGTGCCAGCAGCCCGAGGACAGCCTCGAACACCGGGGAGCTGTTTTTT
NA,TRBD1,TRBJ2-1,TRBV12-3/TRBV12-4,15,CVSIPPGGGNNERFF,TGTGTCAGCATTCCCCCAGGGGGCGGAAACAATGAACGGTTCTTC
NA,NA,TRBJ2-1,TRBV4-1,15,CASSQDSGGGNVQFF,TGCGCCAGCAGCCAAGACAGCGGAGGCGGTAATGTGCAGTTCTTC
NA,NA,TRBJ2-3,TRBV20-1,12,CSARVGGDTRYF,TGCAGTGCTAGAGTGGGGGGAGATACGCGGTATTTT
NA,NA,TRBJ2-2,TRBV4-1,17,CASSQDRGGAHTRELFF,TGCGCCAGCAGCCAAGATAGAGGGGGGGCGCACACCAGGGAGCTGTTTTTT
few,NA,TRBJ2-1,TRBV11-2,13,CASSLEADNEQFF,TGTGCCAGCAGCTTAGAAGCCGACAATGAGCAATTCTTC
NA,TRBD2,TRBJ2-5,TRBV11-3,15,CDSSLQAGGQETQYF,TGTGACAGCAGCTTACAAGCGGGAGGACAAGAGACCCAGTACTTC
NA,NA,TRBJ2-7,TRBV11-2,17,CASSLGSPGQGIYEQNF,TGTGCCAGCAGCTTAGGGTCTCCGGGGCAGGGGATTTACGAGCAGAACTTC
NA,NA,TRBJ2-1,TRBV20-1,13,CSALDFKDYEQFF,TGCAGTGCGCTTGACTTCAAGGACTATGAGCAGTTCTTC
NA,TRBD2,TRBJ2-1,TRBV20-1,14,CSGRTAGGHNEHFF,TGCAGTGGTAGGACGGCGGGGGGGCATAATGAGCATTTCTTC
NA,NA,TRBJ2-3,TRBV10-3,15,CAISGSSPSTDTQYF,TGTGCCATCAGTGGGAGTAGCCCAAGCACAGATACGCAGTATTTT
NA,NA,TRBJ2-5,TRBV11-2,12,CASSQRVEAQYF,TGTGCCAGTAGCCAGAGGGTCGAGGCCCAGTACTTC
NA,TRBD2,TRBJ2-1,TRBV29-1,13,CSVGLVAYKEQFF,TGCAGCGTGGGACTAGTGGCTTACAAAGAGCAGTTCTTC
few,NA,TRBJ2-1,TRBV20-1,15,CSARQEVGFYNEQFF,TGCAGTGCTAGACAGGAGGTTGGCTTTTACAATGAGCAGTTCTTC
NA,TRBD2,TRBJ2-1,TRBV20-1,16,CSARTSGTHPYNEQFF,TGCAGTGCTAGGACTAGCGGGACCCACCCCTACAATGAGCAGTTCTTC
NA,TRBD2,TRBJ2-1,TRBV11-1,14,CVSSSGGLNNEQFF,TGTGTCAGCAGCTCCGGGGGACTAAATAATGAGCAGTTCTTC
many,NA,TRBJ2-5,TRBV6-2/TRBV6-3,15,CASSYSTGSLGTQYF,TGTGCCAGCAGTTACTCCACCGGGAGCCTAGGGACCCAGTACTTC
few,NA,TRBJ1-5,TRBV10-3,17,CAISESRAGRFNQPQHF,TGTGCCATCAGTGAGTCGAGGGCAGGGAGATTTAATCAGCCCCAGCATTTT
few,NA,TRBJ1-6,TRBV6-2/TRBV6-3,14,CVAARDIENSPLHF,TGTGTCGCAGCCCGGGACATTGAGAATTCACCCCTCCACTTT
NA,NA,TRBJ1-6,TRBV5-4,10,CAGGASPLHF,TGTGCCGGGGGGGCTTCACCCCTCCACTTT
NA,TRBD2,TRBJ2-2,TRBV6-1,17,CASRLIRIAGGPGELFF,TGTGCCAGCAGACTTATTCGCATAGCGGGAGGCCCCGGGGAGCTGTTTTTT